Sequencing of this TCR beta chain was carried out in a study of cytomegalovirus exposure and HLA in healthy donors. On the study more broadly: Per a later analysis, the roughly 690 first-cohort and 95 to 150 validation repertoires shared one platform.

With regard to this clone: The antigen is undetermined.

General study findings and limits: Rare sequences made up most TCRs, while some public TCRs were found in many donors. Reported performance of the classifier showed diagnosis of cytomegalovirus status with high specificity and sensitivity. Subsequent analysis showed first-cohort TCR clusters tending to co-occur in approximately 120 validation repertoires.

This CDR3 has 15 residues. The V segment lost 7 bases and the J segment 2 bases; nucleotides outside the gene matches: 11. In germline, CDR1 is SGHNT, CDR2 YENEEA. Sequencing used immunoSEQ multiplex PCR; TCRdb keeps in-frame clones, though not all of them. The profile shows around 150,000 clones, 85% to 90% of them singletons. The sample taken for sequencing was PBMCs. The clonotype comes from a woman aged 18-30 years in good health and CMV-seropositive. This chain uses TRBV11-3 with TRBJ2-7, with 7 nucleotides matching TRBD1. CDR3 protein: CASTRTGTAAYEQYF. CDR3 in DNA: TGTGCCAGCACCAGAACCGGGACAGCCGCCTACGAGCAGTACTTC.